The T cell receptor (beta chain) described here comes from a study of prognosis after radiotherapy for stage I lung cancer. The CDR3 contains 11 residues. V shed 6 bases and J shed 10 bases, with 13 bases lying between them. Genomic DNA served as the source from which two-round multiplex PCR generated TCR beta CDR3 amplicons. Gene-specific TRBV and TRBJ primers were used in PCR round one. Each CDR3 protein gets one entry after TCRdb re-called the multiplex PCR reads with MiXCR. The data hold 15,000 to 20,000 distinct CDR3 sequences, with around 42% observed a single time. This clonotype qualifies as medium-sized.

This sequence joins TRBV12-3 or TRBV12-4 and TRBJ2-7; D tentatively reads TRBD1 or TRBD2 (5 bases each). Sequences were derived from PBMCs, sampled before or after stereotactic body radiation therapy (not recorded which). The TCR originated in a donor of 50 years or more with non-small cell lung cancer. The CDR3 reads CASSSTRGQYF. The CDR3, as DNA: TGTGCCAGCAGCTCCACTAGGGGACAGTACTTC.